This T cell receptor beta chain was documented in a study of cytomegalovirus exposure and HLA in healthy donors. Regarding the study as a whole: Later analysis identified a missense DCLRE1C variant that was linked to TCR beta V- and J-gene trimming.

Deletions cut 4 bases from V and 1 base from J, with 8 bases between. The CDR3 length is 14 residues. Germline lookup yields CDR1 SNHLY and CDR2 FYNNEI. As regards this clone: The antigen is not known.

The PCR had 60 Vbeta and 13 Jbeta primers. Assay used: immunoSEQ multiplex PCR; TCRdb lists only in-frame clones, some missing. This table holds 95,000 to 150,000 clones, about three quarters found once. Sequenced input: PBMCs. The chain carries TRBV2 and TRBJ1-5; D is possibly TRBD1 (5 bases). The sequence was obtained from a woman in her thirties in good health and CMV-seropositive. The CDR3 is CASSVSGSNQPQHF. Written as DNA, the CDR3 is TGTGCCAGCAGTGTGTCAGGGAGCAATCAGCCCCAGCATTTT.